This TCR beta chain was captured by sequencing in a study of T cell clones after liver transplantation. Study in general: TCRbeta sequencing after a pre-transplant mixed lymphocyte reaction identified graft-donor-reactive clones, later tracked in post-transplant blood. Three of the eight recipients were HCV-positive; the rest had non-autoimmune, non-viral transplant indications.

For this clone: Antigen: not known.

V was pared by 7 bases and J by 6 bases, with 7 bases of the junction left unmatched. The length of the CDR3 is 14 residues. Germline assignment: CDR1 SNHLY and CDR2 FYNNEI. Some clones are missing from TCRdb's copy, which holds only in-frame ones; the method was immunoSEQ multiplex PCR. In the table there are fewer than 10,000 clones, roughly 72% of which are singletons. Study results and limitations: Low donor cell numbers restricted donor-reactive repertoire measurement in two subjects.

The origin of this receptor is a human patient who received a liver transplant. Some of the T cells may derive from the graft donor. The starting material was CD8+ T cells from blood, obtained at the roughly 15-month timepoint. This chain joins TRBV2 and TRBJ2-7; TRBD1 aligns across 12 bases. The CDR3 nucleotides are TGTGCCAGCACCCCCGGGACAGGGGGCCGCGAGCAGTACGTC. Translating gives CASTPGTGGREQYV.